This TCR beta chain derives from a study of blood T cell repertoires in COVID-19 (dated by TCRdb to about 2020). With regard to the full study: Collaborator samples came from the United States, Italy and Spain and covered acute and convalescent phases of COVID-19. The prospective study material was composed of cDNA or gDNA derived from T cells, B-cell-depleted T cells, or PBMCs. Deeply sampled blood TCRbeta repertoires from subjects exposed to, actively infected with, or recovered from COVID-19 were included in the dataset. The repertoires were released in a freely available public database intended as a resource for research on the immune response to SARS-CoV-2. The samples were drawn from the first 160 participants of the ongoing ImmuneRACE study and from about 1,200 subjects provided by 6 global collaborators. Nearly every sample came with metadata listing a de-identified subject ID, COVID-19 status, age in years and sex. Where available, HLA class I and class II types were obtained from metadata supplied by the sample provider rather than from assay-based typing.

Collaborating institutions collected whole blood in K2EDTA tubes following their own protocols. Collaborator samples were shipped for TCRbeta analysis as frozen whole blood, isolated PBMCs, or DNA extracted from either sample type. TCRbeta CDR3 regions were amplified from genomic DNA by means of the immunoSEQ Assay, a bias-controlled multiplex PCR. As for the authors' bioinformatics: The number of nucleated cells in each sample was estimated by amplification of reference gene primers within the assay. To quantify the absolute abundance of each unique TCRbeta CDR3 rearrangement, sequence reads were collapsed and filtered. For each sample, productive Simpson clonality was calculated as the square root of Simpson's diversity index across productive rearrangements. This immuneACCESS table, as held by TCRdb, lists in-frame sequences with V and J called but not all clones. Of the missing ones, under half trace to an unresolved V gene in checked studies; the others have no known cause. V, J and clone size are taken as reported in that table, and D and trimming were inferred from the DNA itself. Counted in this sample were around 100,000 clones; roughly nine tenths of them appeared once. The ten largest clones capture 4.5% to 5.5% of the sample.

Of note for this clone: Its recognized antigen is unknown. No base quality values were provided; no much bigger clone lies one nucleotide off.

The research as a whole found: How much clinical and demographic metadata was included differed by source and by participant, and the metadata was provided uncurated.

The receptor was derived from a man in his forties or fifties with acute or convalescent COVID-19. Sequencing was carried out using peripheral blood.

The DNA is TGTGCCAGCAGCGCCCTAATACAGGGGGAATACCCTGAAGCTTTCTTT. The encoded protein is CASSALIQGEYPEAFF. Here the chain combines TRBV9 and TRBJ1-1; a stretch of 8 junction bases matches TRBD1. Counted from cysteine to phenylalanine, this CDR3 has 16 amino acids. The only DNA kept is the CDR3, 48 bases in frame from the first base. Per the germline V gene, SGDLS is the CDR1 and YYNGEE is the CDR2. After removal of 3 bases from V and 6 bases from J, the junction retains 13 bases not matched to a gene.